The next 9 T cell receptor beta chains were all read from a single sample in a study of shared clonotypes between healthy human individuals. Using immunoSEQ multiplex PCR, the repertoire was profiled, and TCRdb retains in-frame clones only, with some absent. Here the sample spans over 800,000 clones, about 92% being singletons. Terminally differentiated effector memory CD45RA+ cells were excluded from the naive CD8 cells, which were CD45RO-negative and positively selected for CCR7. The specimen sequenced was naive CD8+ T cells sorted from blood. The receptors derive from a man aged 30 to 39 in good health.

The chain joins TRBV28 to TRBJ2-7, with 8 bases identical to TRBD1. The CDR3 is 15 amino acids. CDR1 and CDR2 (germline): MDHEN, SYDVKM. V dropped 3 bases and J dropped 3; count of bases not matched to a gene: 7. This chain's CDR3 is CASSFRRGQGYEQYF. The CDR3, as DNA: TGTGCCAGCAGTTTTCGGCGAGGACAGGGCTACGAGCAGTACTTC.

The chain links TRBV5-1 to TRBJ2-5, with 10 bases identical to TRBD1. The CDR3 spans 14 residues. Losses at the gene ends were 4 bases for V and 4 bases for J; bases not matched to a gene: 4. The germline gives CDR1 SGHRS, CDR2 YFSETQ. CDR3 DNA: TGCGCCAGCAGCCCCGGGACAGGGGTAGAGACCCAGTACTTC. As protein: CASSPGTGVETQYF.

This chain connects TRBV6-1 to TRBJ1-4; possibly TRBD1 for D (6 bases). The CDR3 spans 15 residues. Looked up from germline, CDR1 is MNHNS and CDR2 is SASEGT. The germline V and J ends were trimmed by 3 bases and 3 bases, with 11 bases remaining between them. CDR3 sequence reads: CASSEEDSPNEKLFF. The CDR3 DNA follows: TGTGCCAGCAGTGAGGAGGACAGCCCTAATGAAAAACTGTTTTTT.

Written as DNA, the CDR3 is TGTGCCAGCAGCTTGACGCTTTTGTACGATCAGCCCCAGCATTTT. Amino acids: CASSLTLLYDQPQHF. The genes are TRBV5-5 and TRBJ1-5; D is uncertain. From germline, CDR1 is SGHKS and CDR2 YYEKEE (reference sequence). There are 15 residues in the CDR3. The germline V and J ends were trimmed by 1 base and 5 bases, with 13 bases remaining between them.

The table lists this clone with a count of one. This sequence joins TRBV2 and TRBJ1-4; 7 bases match TRBD1. The CDR3 is 16 amino acids. Germline lookup yields CDR1 SNHLY and CDR2 FYNNEI. V shed 0 bases, J shed 4 bases, and the junction held 5 bases outside the gene matches. CDR3 coding DNA: TGTGCCAGCAGTGAAGCGGGGGGACAGTTTAATGAAAAACTGTTTTTT. It codes for CASSEAGGQFNEKLFF.

In regard to this clone: A read error may produce the germline difference seen at one junction end. The gene calls are TRBV2 and TRBJ1-1; D not certain. Germline-derived CDR1 and CDR2 are SNHLY and FYNNEI. The CDR3 consists of 10 residues. CDR3 protein: CASRGLQSLF. In DNA, the CDR3 is TGTGCCAGCAGGGGTTTGCAGTCCCTATTT.

The chain uses TRBV14 and TRBJ1-1; a weak D match, TRBD1 (5 bases). Per the germline V gene, CDR1 is SGHDN and CDR2 is FVKESK. This CDR3 is 15 amino acids long. Between the trimmed V and J ends, which lost 0 bases and 4 bases, there was a span of 12 bases. CDR3 protein: CASSQDIPQGTEAFF. CDR3 nucleotides: TGTGCCAGCAGCCAAGATATCCCGCAGGGCACTGAAGCTTTCTTT.

J is TRBJ1-5 and V is TRBV5-1; D might be TRBD1 (5 bases). V was pared by 4 bases and J by 3 bases, with 17 bases between. The CDR3 has 16 amino acids. The V gene's germline CDR1 is SGHRS and CDR2 YFSETQ. CDR3 bases: TGCGCCAGCAGCCCCGAAGTGGGGGGGTTCAATCAGCCCCAGCATTTT. It is translated as CASSPEVGGFNQPQHF.

The chain is built from TRBV7-6 and TRBJ2-1; 11 bases fit TRBD2. CDR1 SGHVS and CDR2 FNYEAQ come from the germline V gene. V lost 5 bases, J lost 0 bases, and 12 bases stayed unmatched. The CDR3 extends over 19 amino acids. CDR3 in DNA: TGTGCCAGCAGCGCGTGGGGACTAGCGGAAGTGAGCTCCTACAATGAGCAGTTCTTC. It specifies CASSAWGLAEVSSYNEQFF.